This TCR beta chain was retrieved from a study of blood T cell repertoires in COVID-19. As for the study in general: Specimens from acute and convalescent COVID-19 originated in the United States, Italy and Spain.

The germline CDR1 and CDR2 sequences are KGHSH and LQKENI. The CDR3 has 12 residues. Trimming stripped 6 bases from V and 4 bases from J, with 8 bases between. The method was immunoSEQ multiplex PCR; TCRdb's version includes in-frame clones alone and lacks a portion of them. The sample gives about 280,000 clones, roughly 85% of which show up once; 10% to 15% is in the top ten. Sequenced sample: peripheral blood. The origin of this receptor is a human donor in a cohort sampled during active COVID-19. This chain joins TRBV18 and TRBJ2-3; D remains unclear. The CDR3 loop is CASSLYADTQYF. In DNA, the CDR3 is TGTGCCAGCTCGCTATACGCAGATACGCAGTATTTT.